Listed here are 6 T cell receptor beta chains from one sample, sequenced in a study of CD8 T cells in ankylosing spondylitis. Notes on the study in general: Blood of patients with ankylosing spondylitis appeared to be characterized by a TCR beta motif of several highly homologous variants.

TCRdb fed the 5' RACE reads into MiXCR, producing one record per CDR3 protein. The sample comprises about 540,000 distinct CDR3 sequences, roughly 13% of which are singletons, and around 6.8% rests with the top ten. Which antigens these TCRs recognize remains unknown. The material sequenced was blood, either unsorted or a sorted T cell fraction (not recorded which). The receptors derive from a male donor with ankylosing spondylitis.

The chain uses TRBV18 and TRBJ2-5, with 10 bases matching TRBD1. From germline, CDR1 is KGHSH and CDR2 LQKENI. The CDR3 has 16 amino acids. Germline trimming cut 3 bases from V and 4 bases from J; bases unmatched to any gene: 8. CDR3 nucleotide sequence: TGTGCCAGCTCACCGGAGCGACAGGGGGCAGGAGAGACCCAGTACTTC. This translates into CASSPERQGAGETQYF. Combining the CDR3 with reference TRBV18 and TRBJ2-5 gives the whole variable domain NAGVMQNPRHLVRRRGQEARLRCSPMKGHSHVYWYRQLPEEGLKFMVYLQKENIIDESGMPKERFSAEFPKEGPSILRIQQVVRGDSAAYFCASSPERQGAGETQYFGPGTRLLVL.

This chain connects TRBV20-1 to TRBJ1-6; TRBD1 is a possible D gene (5 bases). The germline V gene has CDR1 DFQATT and CDR2 SNEGSKA (reference sequence). The length of the CDR3 is 16 residues. V lost 6 bases and J 8 bases, leaving 23 bases between the germline ends. This CDR3 is CSAWGPWQSDYSPLHF. Here the CDR3 DNA reads TGCAGTGCGTGGGGACCTTGGCAGAGCGATTATTCACCCCTCCACTTT.

This clonotype was observed many times. The chain couples TRBV5-1 to TRBJ1-2; 8 nucleotides agree with TRBD1. There are 14 residues in the CDR3. The V segment lost 4 bases and the J segment 4 bases; nucleotides outside the gene matches: 6. The germline V gene encodes CDR1 SGHRS and CDR2 YFSETQ. CDR3 in amino acids: CASSPYGQGYGYTF. The CDR3 nucleotides are TGCGCCAGCAGCCCATACGGACAGGGCTATGGCTACACCTTC.

V and J are TRBV12-5 and TRBJ2-1; 11 bases fit TRBD2. The CDR3 sequence is 16 residues long. The V segment lost 2 bases and the J segment 4 bases; nucleotides outside the gene matches: 4. Germline lookup yields CDR1 LGHNT and CDR2 FRNRAP. CDR3 loop: CASGLNSGRAYNEQFF. CDR3 nucleotide sequence: TGTGCTAGTGGTTTGAATAGCGGGAGGGCTTACAATGAGCAGTTCTTC.

This clonotype was seen more than once but under ten times. The chain recombines TRBV5-1 with TRBJ1-2; D is perhaps TRBD1 (5 bases). This CDR3 spans 14 amino acids. V lost 4 bases, J lost 8 bases, and 18 bases lay in between. Germline assignment: CDR1 SGHRS and CDR2 YFSETQ. This CDR3 is CASSPNRGRGGYTF. The CDR3 DNA reads as TGCGCCAGCAGCCCGAATCGGGGACGAGGAGGCTACACCTTC.

J is TRBJ2-7 and V is TRBV7-6, with 7 bases that match TRBD2. V gave up 3 bases and J gave up 2 bases; unmatched junction bases: 7. Germline CDR1 reads SGHVS; CDR2 reads FNYEAQ. The CDR3 is made up of 15 amino acids. The CDR3 DNA sequence: TGTGCCAGCAGCTTGGCGGCGGGGGAACCCTACGAGCAGTACTTC. It is translated as CASSLAAGEPYEQYF. The whole variable domain, filled in from reference TRBV7-6 and TRBJ2-7, reads GAGVSQSPRYKVTKRGQDVALRCDPISGHVSLYWYRQALGQGPEFLTYFNYEAQQDKSGLPNDRFSAERPEGSISTLTIQRTEQRDSAMYRCASSLAAGEPYEQYFGPGTRLTVT.